The 8 T cell receptor beta chains below were found in one sample sequenced in a study of blood T cell repertoires in COVID-19. This table comes from immunoSEQ multiplex PCR, and its TCRdb copy is limited to in-frame clones, with some not included. The sample shows roughly 500,000 clones, roughly nine tenths of them seen only once. The sequencing input was peripheral blood. These receptors all come from a young man with COVID-19, enrolled during active disease.

V gene TRBV5-4 combines with J gene TRBJ2-5; 11 positions match TRBD2. From germline, CDR1 is SGHNT and CDR2 YYREEE (reference sequence). The CDR3 runs to 17 residues. The V and J ends lost 1 base and 2 bases, in that order; junction bases with no gene match: 7. In DNA, the CDR3 is TGTGCCAGCAGCTTGAGGGTCACTAGCGGGGGTCAAGAGACCCAGTACTTC. It yields the protein CASSLRVTSGGQETQYF.

DNA for the CDR3: TGTGCCAGCTCACCACAGGGAAGCGGGAGGATGGGCGAGCAGTTCTTC. Amino acids: CASSPQGSGRMGEQFF. V and J are TRBV18 and TRBJ2-1, with 9 bases identical to TRBD2. The trim removed 1 base at V and 10 bases at J, leaving 11 bases unmatched. This CDR3 comprises 16 residues. Germline loops: CDR1 KGHSH, CDR2 LQKENI. The full variable domain, in which reference TRBV18 and TRBJ2-1 provide the parts outside the CDR3, is NAGVMQNPRHLVRRRGQEARLRCSPMKGHSHVYWYRQLPEEGLKFMVYLQKENIIDESGMPKERFSAEFPKEGPSILRIQQVVRGDSAAYFCASSPQGSGRMGEQFFGPGTRLTVL.

This chain joins TRBV5-4 and TRBJ1-3; D call uncertain. The germline gives CDR1 SGHNT, CDR2 YYREEE (reference sequence). There are 14 residues in the CDR3. V was cut by 4 bases and J by 1 base, with 9 bases left in between. Here the CDR3 reads CASSAGFSGNTIYF. CDR3 DNA: TGTGCCAGCAGCGCCGGTTTTTCTGGAAACACCATATATTTT.

The rearrangement joins TRBV27 to TRBJ1-2; 11 bases map to TRBD1. Losses at the gene ends were 5 bases for V and 8 bases for J; bases not matched to a gene: 7. The CDR3 is 14 amino acids. The germline CDR1 and CDR2 sequences are MNHEY and SMNVEV (reference sequence). DNA of the CDR3: TGTGCCAGCAGTAACAGGGACAGGGGGGGAGGCTACACCTTC. This codes for CASSNRDRGGGYTF.

The gene calls are TRBV27 and TRBJ1-4; D remains ambiguous. The ends were cut back, 3 bases at V and 2 bases at J, with 7 bases in the middle. There are 14 residues in the CDR3. Looked up from germline, CDR1 is MNHEY and CDR2 is SMNVEV (reference sequence). DNA of the CDR3: TGTGCCAGCAGTTTGCCCAGTACTAATGAAAAACTGTTTTTT. Protein: CASSLPSTNEKLFF.

The chain employs TRBV7-9 and TRBJ2-1, with a tentative D call TRBD1 (6 bases). Germline values: CDR1 SEHNR, CDR2 FQNEAQ (reference sequence). The CDR3 runs 16 residues. Trimming left V 3 bases short and J 8 bases short, with 20 bases between. CDR3 in DNA: TGTGCCAGCAGCTTCTCCGGGACGCGAAAGGGGGATGAGCAGTTCTTC. Translating gives CASSFSGTRKGDEQFF.

The V and J genes are TRBV11-3 and TRBJ2-5; TRBD2 matches at 7 bases. Germline V gives CDR1 SGHNT, CDR2 YENEEA. The CDR3 totals 15 residues. V dropped 5 bases and J dropped 3; count of bases not matched to a gene: 9. The CDR3 DNA is TGTGCCAGCAGCCCAAATGCGGGACTAAAAGAGACCCAGTACTTC. Protein product: CASSPNAGLKETQYF.

The chain is built from TRBV19 and TRBJ2-1; 7 bases are shared with TRBD1. Germline CDR1 reads LNHDA; CDR2 reads SQIVND (reference sequence). This CDR3 has 13 amino acids. The V and J ends lost 5 bases and 8 bases, in that order; junction bases with no gene match: 6. The chain's CDR3 is CASSYQGVDEQFF. CDR3 nucleotide sequence: TGTGCCAGTAGTTACCAGGGGGTCGATGAGCAGTTCTTC.